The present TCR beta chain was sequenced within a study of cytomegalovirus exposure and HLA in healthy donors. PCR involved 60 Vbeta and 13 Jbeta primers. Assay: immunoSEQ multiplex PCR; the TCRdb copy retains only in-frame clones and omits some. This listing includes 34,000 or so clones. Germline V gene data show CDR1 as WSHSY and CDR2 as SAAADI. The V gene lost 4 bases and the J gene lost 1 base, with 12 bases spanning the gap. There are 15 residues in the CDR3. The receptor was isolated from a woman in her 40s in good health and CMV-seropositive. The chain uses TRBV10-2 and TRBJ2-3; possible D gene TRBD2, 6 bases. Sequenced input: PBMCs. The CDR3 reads CASSASETRTDTQYF. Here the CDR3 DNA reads TGCGCCAGCAGTGCTAGCGAAACGCGCACAGATACGCAGTATTTT.